The next 2 T cell receptor beta chains were all read from a single sample in a study of blood T cell repertoires in COVID-19. The repertoire was sequenced with immunoSEQ multiplex PCR; TCRdb's copy has only in-frame clones and lacks some. This table has approximately 150,000 clones, around 84% appearing once. The specimen sequenced was PBMCs or T cells enriched from blood (not recorded which). Receptors were obtained from a middle-aged man who had recovered from COVID-19.

This clone is a singleton in its sample. This chain links TRBV29-1 with TRBJ2-3, with 15 bases matching TRBD2. The trim removed 4 bases at V and 0 bases at J, leaving 5 bases unmatched. Germline loops: CDR1 SQVTM, CDR2 ANQGSEA. The CDR3 is 17 amino acids. CDR3 amino acids: CSVGGLAGGTSTDTQYF. The CDR3 DNA follows: TGCAGCGTTGGGGGACTAGCGGGGGGAACTAGCACAGATACGCAGTATTTT.

This rearrangement joins TRBV24-1 to TRBJ2-7, with 11 bases that match TRBD1. CDR3 length: 16 residues. Losses at the gene ends were 6 bases for V and 1 base for J; bases not matched to a gene: 7. Germline CDR1 and CDR2: KGHDR and SFDVKD. The CDR3 DNA reads as TGTGCCACCAGTCCCCCGGGGACAGGGGGTTCCTACGAGCAGTACGTC. Encoded protein: CATSPPGTGGSYEQYV.